These 18 T cell receptor beta chains were all obtained from the same sample, sequenced in a study of shared clonotypes between healthy human individuals. TCRdb keeps only in-frame clones here, not all; method: immunoSEQ multiplex PCR. The sample lists 400,000 to 600,000 clones; roughly 95% were seen once. The material sequenced was naive CD4+ T cells sorted from blood. Subset in this sample: CD45RA+ positively selected. The receptors were gathered from a woman aged 25-40 years in good health.

This clone occurred once. CDR3 DNA sequence: TGTGCCAGCAGCTTGCACCAGGGGGCGGGCGAGCAGTACTTC. It specifies CASSLHQGAGEQYF. The rearrangement joins TRBV11-3 to TRBJ2-7; 8 nucleotides match TRBD1. V trimming: 3 bases; J trimming: 6 bases; junction bases outside the gene matches: 7. The CDR3 has 14 amino acids. From germline, CDR1 is SGHNT and CDR2 YENEEA.

The CDR3 loop reads CASSQDRLIAKNIQYF. Written as DNA, the CDR3 is TGCGCCAGCAGCCAAGACAGGTTGATAGCCAAAAACATTCAGTACTTC. The chain links TRBV4-1 to TRBJ2-4; D is uncertain. CDR1 and CDR2 (germline): MGHRA, YSYEKL. The V gene lost 0 bases and the J gene lost 0 bases, with 9 bases spanning the gap. The CDR3 extends over 16 amino acids.

The CDR3 here is CASAQGYQETQYF. As DNA, the CDR3 is TGTGCCAGCGCTCAGGGGTATCAAGAGACCCAGTACTTC. This chain joins TRBV19 and TRBJ2-5; D is possibly TRBD1 (6 bases). This CDR3 is built from 13 residues. From germline, CDR1 is LNHDA and CDR2 SQIVND (reference sequence). V was trimmed by 9 bases and J by 2 bases, leaving 13 bases between them.

This clone was seen a single time. This chain joins TRBV30 and TRBJ1-3; possibly TRBD1 for D (5 bases). The CDR3 sequence is 14 residues long. The V gene's germline CDR1 is GTSNPN and CDR2 SVGIG (reference sequence). Trimming cost V 4 bases and J 0 bases, with 10 bases left between them. CDR3 sequence (DNA): TGTGCCTGGACAGCGGACAACTCTGGAAACACCATATATTTT. Residues: CAWTADNSGNTIYF.

The gene calls are TRBV30 and TRBJ1-1; no firm D call. The CDR3 loop spans 13 amino acids. Trimming cost V 2 bases and J 1 base, with 8 bases left between them. The germline V gene has CDR1 GTSNPN and CDR2 SVGIG (reference sequence). The CDR3 spells CAWSPDWNTEAFF. Written as DNA, the CDR3 is TGTGCCTGGAGTCCGGACTGGAACACTGAAGCTTTCTTT.

V is TRBV19 and J is TRBJ1-2; tentatively, D is TRBD1 (5 bases). The V gene lost 4 bases and the J gene lost 5 bases, with 17 bases spanning the gap. Looked up from germline, CDR1 is LNHDA and CDR2 is SQIVND (reference sequence). There are 15 residues in the CDR3. CDR3 coding DNA: TGTGCCAGTAGTAGATGGACGGCTGGGGGGTATGGCTACACCTTC. Translated, it gives CASSRWTAGGYGYTF. The complete variable domain, with remaining parts taken from reference TRBV19 and TRBJ1-2, reads DGGITQSPKYLFRKEGQNVTLSCEQNLNHDAMYWYRQDPGQGLRLIYYSQIVNDFQKGDIAEGYSVSREKKESFPLTVTSAQKNPTAFYLCASSRWTAGGYGYTFGSGTRLTVV.

The J gene is TRBJ1-4, the V gene TRBV27, with D uncertain. There are 13 residues in the CDR3. V shed 0 bases and J shed 13 bases, with 12 bases lying between them. The germline V gene has CDR1 MNHEY and CDR2 SMNVEV (reference sequence). CDR3 amino acids: CASSLSLGGSLFF. The CDR3 DNA reads as TGTGCCAGCAGTTTATCATTAGGCGGATCACTGTTTTTT.

With respect to this clone: One junction end does not reproduce the germline sequence, and a read error may be involved. The chain combines TRBV20-1 with TRBJ1-4, with 7 bases aligning to TRBD1. The CDR3 extends over 11 amino acids. Germline V lookup: CDR1 DFQATT, CDR2 SNEGSKA (reference sequence). The CDR3 is CSARVNRGRVF. The CDR3 nucleotides read TGCAGTGCTAGAGTGAACAGGGGCCGGGTTTTT.

In this sample, this clone turned up a few times. The chain carries TRBV28 and TRBJ1-5; 7 nucleotides match TRBD1. The junction had 4 bases not matched to a gene; V was cut back by 8 bases and J by 6 bases. CDR1 and CDR2 from the germline V gene are MDHEN and SYDVKM. The CDR3 has 12 amino acids. The CDR3 nucleotides are TGTGCCAGCCGAGACAGGGCTCAGCCCCAGCATTTT. Its translation: CASRDRAQPQHF.

The genes are TRBV5-4 and TRBJ2-1; TRBD2 matches 12 bases. The CDR3 has 15 residues. Germline CDR1 is SGHNT and CDR2 is YYREEE (reference sequence). The V gene end was trimmed by 3 bases and the J gene end by 6 bases; junction bases not matched to a gene: 4. Here the CDR3 DNA reads TGTGCCAGCAGCTCTAGCGGGAGGGCCCTCAATGAGCAGTTCTTC. Its translation is CASSSSGRALNEQFF.

The chain carries TRBV27 and TRBJ2-7, with 7 bases matching TRBD1. The CDR3 sequence is 13 residues long. CDR1 and CDR2 from the germline V gene are MNHEY and SMNVEV (reference sequence). J was trimmed by 4 bases and V by 7 bases; bases with no gene match: 7. The DNA of the CDR3 is TGTGCCAGCAAACTGGGGACAGCGTACGAGCAGTACTTC. As protein: CASKLGTAYEQYF.

This chain connects TRBV4-1 to TRBJ2-1; D is possibly TRBD1 (5 bases). Germline CDR1 MGHRA, CDR2 YSYEKL. V was clipped by 4 bases and J by 3 bases, with 16 bases between them. This CDR3 contains 16 residues. In nucleotides, the CDR3 is TGCGCCAGCAGCCGGGAAACAGGTCTCCTCTACAATGAGCAGTTCTTC. Residues: CASSRETGLLYNEQFF.

This chain joins TRBV19 and TRBJ1-3; weak D call: TRBD1 (5 bases). Trimming cost V 0 bases and J 0 bases, with 12 bases left between them. CDR3 length: 17 residues. CDR1 and CDR2 from the germline V gene are LNHDA and SQIVND (reference sequence). CDR3 residues: CASSIEGAARSGNTIYF. In DNA form, the CDR3 reads TGTGCCAGTAGTATAGAAGGGGCAGCCCGCTCTGGAAACACCATATATTTT.

The V gene is TRBV15, the J gene TRBJ2-7; TRBD1 matches at 7 bases. The CDR3 runs 15 residues. Germline loops: CDR1 LNHNV, CDR2 YYDKDF (reference sequence). The trim removed 0 bases at V and 5 bases at J, leaving 7 bases unmatched. The CDR3 DNA reads as TGTGCCACCAGCAGAGATCGCACAGGGGCTAACGAGCAGTACTTC. Protein: CATSRDRTGANEQYF.

About this clone itself: The same CDR3 also results from other DNA sequences found in this sample. The chain combines TRBV5-1 with TRBJ1-2; 7 bases are shared with TRBD1. CDR3 length: 13 amino acids. CDR1 and CDR2 from the germline V gene are SGHRS and YFSETQ. Trimming took 4 bases from V and 3 from J; bases not matched to a gene: 3. The CDR3 sequence: CASSLQGDYGYTF. The CDR3 DNA follows: TGCGCCAGCAGCCTCCAGGGGGACTATGGCTACACCTTC.

This sequence joins TRBV10-3 and TRBJ2-7, with 10 positions matching TRBD2. The CDR3 contains 15 residues. V shed 4 bases and J 5 bases; nucleotides not matched to a gene: 8. Germline V lookup: CDR1 ENHRY, CDR2 SYGVKD. The CDR3 here is CAISVLSSGSHEQYF. The CDR3 DNA follows: TGTGCCATCAGTGTTTTGTCTAGCGGGAGCCACGAGCAGTACTTC.

The J gene is TRBJ2-5, the V gene TRBV7-9; D uncertain. The last part of the DNA fits TRBJ2-7 better; the J call may be wrong. The CDR3 sequence is 14 residues long. CDR1 and CDR2 (germline): SEHNR, FQNEAQ (reference sequence). The CDR3 here is CASSPQAVSYEQYF. In DNA form, the CDR3 reads TGTGCCAGCAGTCCGCAGGCGGTGAGCTACGAGCAGTACTTC.

The J gene is TRBJ1-6, the V gene TRBV5-6, with D possibly TRBD1 on 6 matching bases. The CDR3 has 14 amino acids. The V gene's germline CDR1 is SGHDT and CDR2 YYEEEE. V lost 5 bases, J lost 7 bases, and 13 bases lay in between. CDR3 protein: CASRLTGRNSPLHF. In DNA, the CDR3 is TGTGCCAGCAGATTGACAGGCCGCAATTCACCCCTCCACTTT.